What follows are 8 T cell receptor beta chains derived from one specimen sequenced in a study of cytomegalovirus exposure and HLA in healthy donors. Sequencing used immunoSEQ multiplex PCR; TCRdb keeps in-frame clones, though not all of them. This table holds tens of thousands of clones, 93% found once. The source material was PBMCs. The receptors were sampled from a woman in her 30s in good health and CMV-seronegative.

The chain carries TRBV29-1 and TRBJ2-2; 7 nucleotides match TRBD1. Trimming cost V 3 bases and J 1 base; bases outside gene matches: 8. Germline V gives CDR1 SQVTM, CDR2 ANQGSEA. This CDR3 is built from 16 residues. CDR3 amino acids: CSVDRPGQQNTGELFF. The CDR3 region has the DNA TGCAGCGTTGACCGTCCGGGACAGCAGAACACCGGGGAGCTGTTTTTT.

This clone was observed once. The chain is built from TRBV19 and TRBJ1-5; tentatively, D is TRBD1 (5 bases). CDR3 size: 14 residues. Trimming removed 5 bases at V and 4 bases at J, with 12 bases between. In germline, CDR1 is LNHDA, CDR2 SQIVND (reference sequence). The CDR3 here is CASSGVNRNQPQHF. For the CDR3, the DNA is TGTGCCAGTAGTGGAGTTAACAGGAATCAGCCCCAGCATTTT.

The rearrangement links TRBV19 to TRBJ1-1, with no clear D. The germline V gene encodes CDR1 LNHDA and CDR2 SQIVND (reference sequence). V was trimmed by 7 bases and J by 4 bases, leaving 16 bases between them. The CDR3 consists of 14 residues. Here the CDR3 reads CASKWAGKGTEAFF. CDR3 nucleotide sequence: TGTGCCAGTAAATGGGCGGGGAAGGGCACTGAAGCTTTCTTT.

V gene TRBV5-1 combines with J gene TRBJ2-4; the D gene is possibly TRBD2 (6 bases). Trimming removed 0 bases from V and 2 bases from J, with 12 bases in between. This CDR3 region has 16 residues. Germline CDR1 is SGHRS and CDR2 is YFSETQ. CDR3 in DNA: TGCGCCAGCAGCTTGGTGGGGGGTCTAACCAAAAACATTCAGTACTTC. Protein product: CASSLVGGLTKNIQYF.

In its sample, this clone was seen once. The rearrangement links TRBV19 to TRBJ1-2; 8 bases fit TRBD1. The CDR3 sequence is 15 residues long. With V trimmed by 7 bases and J by 8 bases, 15 bases remained unmatched. Germline-derived CDR1 and CDR2 are LNHDA and SQIVND (reference sequence). CDR3 region: CASNLGTGRVDGYTF. In nucleotides, the CDR3 is TGTGCCAGTAATCTCGGGACAGGCAGGGTAGACGGCTACACCTTC.

V gene TRBV27 combines with J gene TRBJ1-1, with D maybe TRBD1 (5 bases). This CDR3 is built from 11 residues. Trimming left V 7 bases short and J 5 bases short, with 8 bases between. CDR1 is MNHEY and CDR2 is SMNVEV in the germline V gene (reference sequence). CDR3 bases: TGTGCCAGCATCCGGGGGACTGAAGCTTTCTTT. Its protein product is CASIRGTEAFF.

This rearrangement joins TRBV19 to TRBJ1-5, with D tentatively TRBD1 (5 bases). The germline CDR1 and CDR2 sequences are LNHDA and SQIVND (reference sequence). The CDR3 is made up of 14 amino acids. V gave up 7 bases and J gave up 3 bases, with 13 bases separating them. This chain's CDR3 is CASTNPGLNQPQHF. CDR3 DNA sequence: TGTGCCAGTACTAATCCAGGGCTCAATCAGCCCCAGCATTTT. Full variable domain (outside the CDR3, taken from reference TRBV19 and TRBJ1-5): DGGITQSPKYLFRKEGQNVTLSCEQNLNHDAMYWYRQDPGQGLRLIYYSQIVNDFQKGDIAEGYSVSREKKESFPLTVTSAQKNPTAFYLCASTNPGLNQPQHFGDGTRLSIL.

A note on this clone: Its ends do not fully match the called genes, so a read error is possible. CDR3 in DNA: TGTGCCAGCAGTGAAGGGGGCAGGGGGCCGAACTTC. The encoded protein is CASSEGGRGPNF. V and J are TRBV6-5 and TRBJ2-7; 8 bases are shared with TRBD1. Germline V lookup: CDR1 MNHEY, CDR2 SVGAGI. The CDR3 extends over 12 amino acids.